A selection of T cell receptor beta chains follows, all from one sample in a study of CXCR3-negative and CXCR3-positive naive CD8 T cells. No DNA is given; TCRdb re-called the 5' RACE reads and lists each CDR3 protein once. In all, the sample yields thousands of distinct CDR3 sequences. Specimen: naive CXCR3+ CD8+ T cells from blood. The receptors were gathered from a human donor in good health. Some clones in this sample may be carry-over from other donors' samples. The CDR3 runs from the conserved cysteine through the conserved F or W. Clone size is not always given. Where it is, it says once, few, many or a class for expanded clones.

j_call clone_size v_call cdr3_aa
TRBJ2-7 NA TRBV29-1 CSVERGYEQYF
TRBJ2-7 NA TRBV5-1 CASSLGGLPGRHPYEQYF
TRBJ2-7 NA TRBV7-9 CASSASYEQYF
TRBJ2-2 medium-sized TRBV5-1 CASSLRLAGKPGELFF
TRBJ2-7 medium-sized TRBV20-1 CSALTTGIGYEQYF
TRBJ2-7 NA TRBV15 CATSRESRSYEQYF
TRBJ1-2 medium-sized TRBV4-3 CASSQDTGGAGYGYTF
TRBJ2-2 medium-sized TRBV28 CASSLVGEYSTGELFF
TRBJ2-7 NA TRBV4-1 CASSQDPTNLYEQYF
TRBJ2-7 NA TRBV6-5 CASSYTGGEQYF
TRBJ2-1 medium-sized TRBV5-1 CASRPSLAGGNEQFF
TRBJ1-1 medium-sized TRBV29-1 CSVDAGGTEAFF
TRBJ1-6 NA TRBV7-6 CASSLDDRVKNSPLHF
TRBJ1-5 NA TRBV10-3 CAISEKGYDQPQHF
TRBJ1-1 NA TRBV20-1 CSARDYNRGRNTEAFF
TRBJ2-7 medium-sized TRBV20-1 CSADETKTYEQYF
TRBJ2-7 medium-sized TRBV29-1 CSVEGTSGLYEQYF
TRBJ2-5 medium-sized TRBV28 CASSSPIAGEAETQYF
TRBJ2-7 medium-sized TRBV9 CASSVGLAGASYEQYF
TRBJ2-7 NA TRBV29-1 CSAGQGNSYEQYF
TRBJ2-6 medium-sized TRBV12-3/TRBV12-4 CASSFPGNGANVLTF
TRBJ1-1 medium-sized TRBV29-1 CSADYRNTEAFF
TRBJ2-4 medium-sized TRBV6-6 CASSYSTLAAGENIQYF
TRBJ2-7 NA TRBV29-1 CSVEGTGFYEQYF
TRBJ2-7 medium-sized TRBV30 CACPGQGAYEQYF
TRBJ2-7 NA TRBV6-6 CASSYAGQGYEQYF
TRBJ2-1 NA TRBV13 CASSRSGSNWDEQFF
TRBJ2-1 medium-sized TRBV10-3 CAIRPTGYPPYNEQFF
TRBJ1-2 NA TRBV7-9 CASSFPPGQELYGYTF
TRBJ1-2 medium-sized TRBV6-5 CASSYSVGGDYGYTF
TRBJ2-7 NA TRBV3-1 CARSLTAYEQYF
TRBJ2-1 medium-sized TRBV6-4 CASSDSPREAQFF
TRBJ2-7 NA TRBV20-1 CSARTGFYEQYF
TRBJ2-2 medium-sized TRBV29-1 CSVGRTSDTGELFF
TRBJ2-7 NA TRBV15 CATSRDRALASEQYF
TRBJ1-4 medium-sized TRBV12-3/TRBV12-4 CASSLDREKLFF
TRBJ2-3 medium-sized TRBV29-1 CSVGPGYTDTQYF
TRBJ2-7 NA TRBV6-2/TRBV6-3 CATTDSYEQYF
TRBJ1-1 NA TRBV5-6 CASSPIMVLRGTEAFF
TRBJ1-1 NA TRBV4-1 CASALGVMTFF
TRBJ2-7 NA TRBV7-6 CASSPTTGGKGEQYF
TRBJ1-1 medium-sized TRBV5-5 CASSLGAGMNTEAFF
TRBJ1-1 NA TRBV29-1 CSVERVAEAFF
TRBJ2-2 NA TRBV9 CASSVGLAGVGELFF
TRBJ2-5 NA TRBV2 CASSEVETQYF
TRBJ2-3 medium-sized TRBV6-1 CASSDAPHWREGASTDTQYF
TRBJ2-1 NA TRBV20-1 CSARDPGGKYNEQFF
TRBJ2-1 NA TRBV20-1 CSAREKRMQFF
TRBJ2-1 NA TRBV24-1 CATSDLGTSGINEQFF
TRBJ2-7 NA TRBV20-1 CSAREGTGNSHEQYF
TRBJ1-1 NA TRBV15 CATSERASHGPEAFF
TRBJ2-7 NA TRBV2 CARSGGLQGAYEQYF
TRBJ1-6 NA TRBV4-3 CASSQDRSSYNSPLHF